This T cell receptor (beta chain) was identified in a study of cytomegalovirus exposure and HLA in healthy donors. The CDR3 consists of 13 residues. Germline V gene data show CDR1 as MNHNS and CDR2 as SASEGT. Trimming left V 4 bases short and J 3 bases short, with 6 bases between. This clone has just one count. What it binds is not known. The assay was immunoSEQ multiplex PCR, and TCRdb's table has in-frame clones only and misses some. The table lists 150,000 to 250,000 clones, approximately 78% of them singletons, with 1% to 1.5% in the top ten. Study-wide points: Under in vitro conditions, a few CMV-associated chains were confirmed as specific for CMV antigens. Cytomegalovirus association was assigned to about 180 TCR beta chains.

The sequenced material came from PBMCs. The clonotype originates from a young woman in good health and CMV-seronegative. The chain employs TRBV6-1 and TRBJ1-4; TRBD1 might be the D (6 bases). Here the CDR3 DNA reads TGTGCCAGCAGTGCAGGGGCTAATGAAAAACTGTTTTTT. Translated, it gives CASSAGANEKLFF.